This TCR beta chain comes out of a study of shared clonotypes between healthy human individuals. With respect to this clone: The antigen is not known.

The authors loaded roughly 200 ng DNA, roughly 27,000 T cell genomes, into sorted-subset replicate PCRs. Sequencing was performed with immunoSEQ multiplex PCR; in TCRdb, only in-frame clones are kept and a portion is missing. The table records around 700,000 clones, approximately 79% of them present only once. Study-wide results and limits: Blood was the only sampled material, and tissue repertoires likely differ. Depth was large, yet rarefaction showed that sorted-subset sequencing was incomplete. The study found lower generation probabilities in non-shared clonotypes than in those shared by all four donors.

The germline gives CDR1 LNHDA, CDR2 SQIVND (reference sequence). The CDR3 extends over 17 amino acids. J was trimmed by 2 bases and V by 5 bases; bases with no gene match: 11. The gene calls are TRBV19 and TRBJ1-5; 8 positions agree with TRBD1. The sequence was obtained from a woman aged 25 to 39 in good health. The sequenced material came from memory CD4+ T cells sorted from blood. The sample's subset: CD45RA-negative fraction. CDR3 residues: CASSALGTGGRNQPQHF. In DNA, the CDR3 is TGTGCCAGTAGTGCCTTGGGGACAGGCGGGCGCAATCAGCCCCAGCATTTT.